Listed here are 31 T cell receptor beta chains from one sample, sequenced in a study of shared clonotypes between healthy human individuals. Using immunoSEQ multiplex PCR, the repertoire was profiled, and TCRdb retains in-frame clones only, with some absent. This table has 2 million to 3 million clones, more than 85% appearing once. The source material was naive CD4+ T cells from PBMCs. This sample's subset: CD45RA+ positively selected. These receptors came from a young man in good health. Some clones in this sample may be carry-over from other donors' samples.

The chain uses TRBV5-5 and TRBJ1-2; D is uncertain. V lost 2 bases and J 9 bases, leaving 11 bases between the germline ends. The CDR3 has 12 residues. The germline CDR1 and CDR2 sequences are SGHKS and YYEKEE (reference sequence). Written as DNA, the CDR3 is TGTGCCAGCAGCTTAGGTATAGGAAGCTACACCTTC. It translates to CASSLGIGSYTF.

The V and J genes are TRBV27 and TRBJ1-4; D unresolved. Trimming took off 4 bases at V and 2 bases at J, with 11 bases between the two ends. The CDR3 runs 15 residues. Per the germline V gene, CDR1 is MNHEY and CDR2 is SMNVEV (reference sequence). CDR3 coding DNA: TGTGCCAGCAGTTACGCAACCGGGACTAATGAAAAACTGTTTTTT. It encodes CASSYATGTNEKLFF.

The CDR3 protein is CASSLIGLAGAGELFF. The CDR3 bases are TGTGCCAGCAGCTTAATAGGACTAGCTGGTGCCGGGGAGCTGTTTTTT. The chain combines TRBV11-2 with TRBJ2-2; TRBD2 agrees at 8 bases. The CDR3 has 16 amino acids. Germline V gene sequence: CDR1 SGHAT, CDR2 FQNNGV. The ends lost 2 bases at V and 6 bases at J; junction bases unmatched: 8. Together with reference TRBV11-2 and TRBJ2-2, the CDR3 gives the full variable domain: EAGVAQSPRYKIIEKRQSVAFWCNPISGHATLYWYQQILGQGPKLLIQFQNNGVVDDSQLPKDRFSAERLKGVDSTLKIQPAKLEDSAVYLCASSLIGLAGAGELFFGEGSRLTVL.

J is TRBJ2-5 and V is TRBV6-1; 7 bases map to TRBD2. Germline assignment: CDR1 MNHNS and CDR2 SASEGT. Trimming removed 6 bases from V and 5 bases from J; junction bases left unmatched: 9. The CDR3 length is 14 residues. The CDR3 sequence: CASSRDYVRETQYF. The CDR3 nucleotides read TGTGCCAGCAGCCGGGACTACGTTCGGGAGACCCAGTACTTC.

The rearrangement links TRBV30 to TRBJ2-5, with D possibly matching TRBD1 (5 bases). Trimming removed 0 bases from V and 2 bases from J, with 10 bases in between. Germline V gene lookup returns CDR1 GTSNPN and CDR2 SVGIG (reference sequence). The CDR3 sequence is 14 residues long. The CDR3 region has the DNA TGTGCCTGGAGTGTACAGGTGGGTCAAGAGACCCAGTACTTC. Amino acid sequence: CAWSVQVGQETQYF.

The CDR3 DNA is TGCGCCAGCAGCTTGCCCCAGGACACCGGGGAGCTGTTTTTT. This codes for CASSLPQDTGELFF. The gene calls are TRBV5-1 and TRBJ2-2; D gene ambiguous. The germline V and J ends were trimmed by 1 base and 3 bases, with 7 bases remaining between them. CDR3 length: 14 amino acids. Germline CDR1 is SGHRS and CDR2 is YFSETQ.

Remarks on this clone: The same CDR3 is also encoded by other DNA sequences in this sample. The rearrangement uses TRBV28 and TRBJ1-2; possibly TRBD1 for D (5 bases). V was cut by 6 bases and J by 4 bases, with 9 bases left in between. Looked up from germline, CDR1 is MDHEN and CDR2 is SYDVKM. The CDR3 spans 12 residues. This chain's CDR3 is CASRNRLYGYTF. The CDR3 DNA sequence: TGTGCCAGCAGGAACAGGCTCTATGGCTACACCTTC.

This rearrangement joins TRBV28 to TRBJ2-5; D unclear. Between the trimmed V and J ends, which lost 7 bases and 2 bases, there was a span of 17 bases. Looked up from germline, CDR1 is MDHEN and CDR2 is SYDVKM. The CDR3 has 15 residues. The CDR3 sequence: CASNRPLKAQETQYF. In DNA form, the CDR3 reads TGTGCCAGCAATCGCCCCCTGAAGGCACAAGAGACCCAGTACTTC.

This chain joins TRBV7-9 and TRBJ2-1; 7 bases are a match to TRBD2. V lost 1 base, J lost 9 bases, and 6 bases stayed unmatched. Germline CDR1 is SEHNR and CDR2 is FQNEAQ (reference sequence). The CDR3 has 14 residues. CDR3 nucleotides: TGTGCCAGCAGCTTAGGACTAGCCGTTAGTGAGCAGTTCTTC. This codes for CASSLGLAVSEQFF.

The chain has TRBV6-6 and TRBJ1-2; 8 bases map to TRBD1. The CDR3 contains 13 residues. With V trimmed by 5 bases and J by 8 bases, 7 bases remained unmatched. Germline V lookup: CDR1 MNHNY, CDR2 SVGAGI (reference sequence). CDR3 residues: CASSGTGYEGYTF. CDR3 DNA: TGTGCCAGCAGTGGGACAGGATATGAGGGCTACACCTTC.

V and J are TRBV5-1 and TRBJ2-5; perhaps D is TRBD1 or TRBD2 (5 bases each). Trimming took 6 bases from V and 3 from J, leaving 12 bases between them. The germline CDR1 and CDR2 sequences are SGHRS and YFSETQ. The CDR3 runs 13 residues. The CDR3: CASNPGTEETQYF. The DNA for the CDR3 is TGCGCCAGCAACCCCGGGACCGAAGAGACCCAGTACTTC.

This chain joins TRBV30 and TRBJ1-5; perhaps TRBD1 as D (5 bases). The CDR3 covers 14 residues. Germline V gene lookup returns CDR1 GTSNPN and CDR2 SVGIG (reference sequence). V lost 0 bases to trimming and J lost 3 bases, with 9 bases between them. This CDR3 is CAWSVNRLNQPQHF. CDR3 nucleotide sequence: TGTGCCTGGAGTGTTAACAGGCTCAATCAGCCCCAGCATTTT.

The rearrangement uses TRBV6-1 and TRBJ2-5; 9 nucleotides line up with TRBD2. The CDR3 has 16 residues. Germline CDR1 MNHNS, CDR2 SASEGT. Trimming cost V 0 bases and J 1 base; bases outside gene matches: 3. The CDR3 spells CASSEARLAAQETQYF. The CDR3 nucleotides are TGTGCCAGCAGTGAAGCGCGACTAGCGGCCCAAGAGACCCAGTACTTC.

The CDR3 DNA sequence: TGTGCCAGCAGTCGTACCGACAGGGGGCGGGAGACCCAGTACTTC. Translated, it gives CASSRTDRGRETQYF. The rearrangement joins TRBV28 to TRBJ2-5; 10 bases line up with TRBD1. Germline V gene data show CDR1 as MDHEN and CDR2 as SYDVKM. V lost 5 bases, J lost 5 bases, and 8 bases stayed unmatched. This CDR3 comprises 15 residues.

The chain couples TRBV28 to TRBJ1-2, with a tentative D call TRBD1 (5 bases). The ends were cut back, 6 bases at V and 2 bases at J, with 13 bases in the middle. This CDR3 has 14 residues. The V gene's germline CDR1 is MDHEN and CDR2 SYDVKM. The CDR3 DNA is TGTGCCAGCAGCCTTCCCCAGGGAAACTATGGCTACACCTTC. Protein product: CASSLPQGNYGYTF.

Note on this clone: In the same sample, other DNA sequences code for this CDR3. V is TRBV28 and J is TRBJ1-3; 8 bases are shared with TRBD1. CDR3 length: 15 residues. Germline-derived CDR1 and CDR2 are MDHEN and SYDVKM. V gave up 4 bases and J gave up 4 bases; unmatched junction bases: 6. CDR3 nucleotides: TGTGCCAGCAGTTCATCAGGGGGCTCCGGAAACACCATATATTTT. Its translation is CASSSSGGSGNTIYF.

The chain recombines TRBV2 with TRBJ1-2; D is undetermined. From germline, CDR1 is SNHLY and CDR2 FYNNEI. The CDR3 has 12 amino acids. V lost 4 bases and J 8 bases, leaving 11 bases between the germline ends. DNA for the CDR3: TGTGCCAGCAGTGCGGGCATTCTCGGCTACACCTTC. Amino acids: CASSAGILGYTF.

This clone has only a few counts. CDR3 sequence reads: CASSTTAEAFF. As DNA, the CDR3 is TGTGCCAGCAGTACGACGGCTGAAGCTTTCTTT. The chain has TRBV6-5 and TRBJ1-1; the D is unclear. V lost 5 bases and J lost 6, with 7 bases in between. This CDR3 contains 11 residues. The germline gives CDR1 MNHEY, CDR2 SVGAGI.

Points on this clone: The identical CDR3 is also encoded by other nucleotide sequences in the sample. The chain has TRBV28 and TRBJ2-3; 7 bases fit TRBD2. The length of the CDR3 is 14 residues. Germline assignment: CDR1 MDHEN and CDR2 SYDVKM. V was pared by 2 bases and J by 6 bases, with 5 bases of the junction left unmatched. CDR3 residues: CASSLAGVTDTQYF. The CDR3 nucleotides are TGTGCCAGCAGTTTAGCGGGAGTAACCGATACGCAGTATTTT.

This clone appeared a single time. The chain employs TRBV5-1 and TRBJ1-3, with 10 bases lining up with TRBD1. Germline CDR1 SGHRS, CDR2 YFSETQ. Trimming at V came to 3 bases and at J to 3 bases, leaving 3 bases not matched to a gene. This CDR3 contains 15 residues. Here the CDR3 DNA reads TGCGCCAGCAGCTCGGGACAGGGGAATGGAAACACCATATATTTT. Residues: CASSSGQGNGNTIYF.

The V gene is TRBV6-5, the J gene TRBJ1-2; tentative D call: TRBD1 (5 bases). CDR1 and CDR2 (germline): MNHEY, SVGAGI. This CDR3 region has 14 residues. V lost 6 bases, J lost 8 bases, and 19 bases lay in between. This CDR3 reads CASSPGHPRVGYTF. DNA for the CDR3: TGTGCCAGCAGCCCCGGACATCCCCGAGTGGGCTACACCTTC.

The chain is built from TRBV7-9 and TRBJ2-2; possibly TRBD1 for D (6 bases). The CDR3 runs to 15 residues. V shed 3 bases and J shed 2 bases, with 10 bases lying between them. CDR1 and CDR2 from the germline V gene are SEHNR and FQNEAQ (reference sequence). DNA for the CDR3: TGTGCCAGCAGCTTCGGACAGACAAACACCGGGGAGCTGTTTTTT. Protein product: CASSFGQTNTGELFF. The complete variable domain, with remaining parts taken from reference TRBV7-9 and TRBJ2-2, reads DTGVSQNPRHKITKRGQNVTFRCDPISEHNRLYWYRQTLGQGPEFLTYFQNEAQLEKSRLLSDRFSAERPKGSFSTLEIQRTEQGDSAMYLCASSFGQTNTGELFFGEGSRLTVL.

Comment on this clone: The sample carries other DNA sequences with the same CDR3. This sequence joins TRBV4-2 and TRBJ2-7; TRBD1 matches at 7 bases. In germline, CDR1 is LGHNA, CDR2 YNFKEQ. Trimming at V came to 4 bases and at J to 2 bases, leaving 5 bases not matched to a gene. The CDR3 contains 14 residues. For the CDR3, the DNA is TGTGCCAGCAGCCCCCGGGACAGTACCTACGAGCAGTACTTC. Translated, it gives CASSPRDSTYEQYF.

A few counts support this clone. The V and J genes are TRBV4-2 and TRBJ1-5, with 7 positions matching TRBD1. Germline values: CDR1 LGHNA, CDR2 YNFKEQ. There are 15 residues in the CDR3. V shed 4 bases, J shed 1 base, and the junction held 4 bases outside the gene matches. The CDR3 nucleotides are TGTGCCAGCAGCCGGTCACAGGGGAGCAATCAGCCCCAGCATTTT. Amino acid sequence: CASSRSQGSNQPQHF.

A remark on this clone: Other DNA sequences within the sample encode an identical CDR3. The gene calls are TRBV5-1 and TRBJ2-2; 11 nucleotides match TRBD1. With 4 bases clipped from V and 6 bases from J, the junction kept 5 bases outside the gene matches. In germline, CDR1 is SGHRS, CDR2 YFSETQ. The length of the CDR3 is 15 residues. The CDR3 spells CASSPQGQGAGELFF. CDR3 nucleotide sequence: TGCGCCAGCAGCCCTCAGGGACAGGGGGCCGGGGAGCTGTTTTTT.

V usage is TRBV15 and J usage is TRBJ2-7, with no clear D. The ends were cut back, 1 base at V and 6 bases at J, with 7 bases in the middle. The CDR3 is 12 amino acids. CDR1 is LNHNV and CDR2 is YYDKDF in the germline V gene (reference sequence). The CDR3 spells CATSRGYTEQYF. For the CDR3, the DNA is TGTGCCACCAGCAGAGGATACACCGAGCAGTACTTC.

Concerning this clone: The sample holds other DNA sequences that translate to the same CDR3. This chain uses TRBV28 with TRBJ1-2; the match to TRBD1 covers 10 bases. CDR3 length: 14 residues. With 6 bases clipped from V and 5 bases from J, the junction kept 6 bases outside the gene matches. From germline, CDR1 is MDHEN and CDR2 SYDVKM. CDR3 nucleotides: TGTGCCAGCAGCCCGACAGGGGGCGCGTATGGCTACACCTTC. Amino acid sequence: CASSPTGGAYGYTF.

The CDR3 region is CASSLVGGGSDEKLFF. The CDR3, as DNA: TGTGCCAGCAGCTTAGTAGGGGGCGGATCGGATGAAAAACTGTTTTTT. The chain has TRBV7-2 and TRBJ1-4, with 7 bases that match TRBD1. V shed 1 base, J shed 6 bases, and the junction held 8 bases outside the gene matches. Germline-derived CDR1 and CDR2 are SGHTA and FQGNSA. CDR3 length equals 16 residues.

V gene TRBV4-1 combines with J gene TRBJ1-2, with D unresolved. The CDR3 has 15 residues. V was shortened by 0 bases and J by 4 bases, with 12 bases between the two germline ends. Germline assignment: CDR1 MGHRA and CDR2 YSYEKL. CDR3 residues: CASSQDRQSFYGYTF. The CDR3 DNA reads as TGCGCCAGCAGCCAAGACCGGCAGTCCTTCTATGGCTACACCTTC.

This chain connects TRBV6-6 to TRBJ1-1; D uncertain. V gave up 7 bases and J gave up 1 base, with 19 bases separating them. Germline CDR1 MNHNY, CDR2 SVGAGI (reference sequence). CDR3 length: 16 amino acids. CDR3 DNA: TGTGCCAGCACCCTGAAGATGGCCAGGTCGAACACTGAAGCTTTCTTT. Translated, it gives CASTLKMARSNTEAFF.

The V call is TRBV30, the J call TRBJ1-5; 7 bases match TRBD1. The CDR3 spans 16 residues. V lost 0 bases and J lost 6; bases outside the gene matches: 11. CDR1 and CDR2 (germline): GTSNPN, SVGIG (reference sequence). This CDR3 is CAWSVVGQAGSQPQHF. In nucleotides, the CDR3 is TGTGCCTGGAGTGTGGTAGGACAGGCAGGAAGTCAGCCCCAGCATTTT.